Below, 3 T cell receptor beta chains from the same sample are listed, as sequenced in a study of cytomegalovirus exposure and HLA in healthy donors. Primers for the PCR totalled 60 Vbeta and 13 Jbeta. Only in-frame clones appear in the TCRdb table, and some are missing; sequencing was by immunoSEQ multiplex PCR. The sample includes fewer than 200,000 clones, roughly 84% seen only once; the top ten take 1.5%. Sequencing was carried out using PBMCs. Receptor source: a male donor in good health and CMV-seronegative.

CDR3 sequence reads: CASSLVLGDRQETQYF. CDR3 in DNA: TGCGCCAGCAGCTTGGTATTAGGGGACAGACAAGAGACCCAGTACTTC. The V gene is TRBV5-1, the J gene TRBJ2-5; 7 bases align to TRBD1. The germline V gene has CDR1 SGHRS and CDR2 YFSETQ. This CDR3 region has 16 residues. With 0 bases clipped from V and 2 bases from J, the junction kept 7 bases outside the gene matches.

The chain has TRBV19 and TRBJ1-1, with D uncertain. Trimming shortened V by 7 bases and J by 1 base, and 4 bases separated the two germline ends. This CDR3 spans 11 amino acids. Per the germline V gene, CDR1 is LNHDA and CDR2 is SQIVND (reference sequence). The CDR3 protein is CASTQNTEAFF. CDR3 sequence (DNA): TGTGCCAGTACCCAGAACACTGAAGCTTTCTTT.

The chain couples TRBV19 to TRBJ1-1, with 7 bases fitting TRBD1. This CDR3 is 15 amino acids long. The V segment lost 4 bases and the J segment 0 bases; nucleotides outside the gene matches: 5. CDR1 is LNHDA and CDR2 is SQIVND in the germline V gene (reference sequence). This CDR3 is CASSKGGQMNTEAFF. The CDR3 region has the DNA TGTGCCAGTAGTAAGGGGGGACAGATGAACACTGAAGCTTTCTTT.